The clone carrying this T cell receptor (beta chain) has only a few counts. This sample is part of a study of shared clonotypes between healthy human individuals. Some clones are missing from TCRdb's copy, which holds only in-frame ones; the method was immunoSEQ multiplex PCR. Counted here are 400,000 to 550,000 clones, approximately 79% occurring once; the ten biggest clones make up 9.5% to 15%. Per the germline V gene, CDR1 is SQVTM and CDR2 is ANQGSEA. Between the trimmed V and J ends, which lost 5 bases and 1 base, there was a span of 11 bases. The CDR3 sequence is 14 residues long. The TCR was taken from a woman aged 40 to 50 in good health. Some clones in this sample may be carry-over from other donors' samples. Source material: PBMCs. V and J are TRBV29-1 and TRBJ2-2, with D tentatively TRBD1 (5 bases). As DNA, the CDR3 is TGCAGCGTTCTTGACAGACTGAACACCGGGGAGCTGTTTTTT. It specifies CSVLDRLNTGELFF.